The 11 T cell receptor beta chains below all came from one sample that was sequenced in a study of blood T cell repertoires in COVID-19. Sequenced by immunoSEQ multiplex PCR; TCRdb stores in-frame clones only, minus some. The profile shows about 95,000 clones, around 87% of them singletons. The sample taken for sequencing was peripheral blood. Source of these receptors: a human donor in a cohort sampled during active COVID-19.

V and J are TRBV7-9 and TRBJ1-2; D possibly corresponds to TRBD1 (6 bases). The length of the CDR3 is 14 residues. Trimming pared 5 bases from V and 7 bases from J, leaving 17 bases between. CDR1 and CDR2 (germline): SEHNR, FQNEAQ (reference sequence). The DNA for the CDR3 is TGTGCCAGCAGCCGCCAATACAGGGTATCTGGCTACACCTTC. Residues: CASSRQYRVSGYTF.

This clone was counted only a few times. In DNA, the CDR3 is TGCGCCAGCAGAGACCAGGGGCTCGCCGGGGAGCTGTTTTTT. The encoded protein is CASRDQGLAGELFF. The V call is TRBV5-1, the J call TRBJ2-2; possibly TRBD1 for D (6 bases). V lost 5 bases and J 6 bases, leaving 14 bases between the germline ends. The germline V gene encodes CDR1 SGHRS and CDR2 YFSETQ. The CDR3 covers 14 residues.

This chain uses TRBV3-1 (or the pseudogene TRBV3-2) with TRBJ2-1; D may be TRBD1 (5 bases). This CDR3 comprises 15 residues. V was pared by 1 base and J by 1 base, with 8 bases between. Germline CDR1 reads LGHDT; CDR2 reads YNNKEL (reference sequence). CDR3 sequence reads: CASSQVYRSYNEQFF. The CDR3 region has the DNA TGTGCCAGCAGCCAAGTTTACAGGTCCTACAATGAGCAGTTCTTC.

CDR3 nucleotides: TGTGCCAGCAGCGTACAGGGGCGGACTGAAGCTTTCTTT. This sequence encodes CASSVQGRTEAFF. The chain recombines TRBV9 with TRBJ1-1, with D possibly matching TRBD1 (6 bases). Germline V gene data show CDR1 as SGDLS and CDR2 as YYNGEE. The germline V and J ends were trimmed by 1 base and 5 bases, with 9 bases remaining between them. The CDR3 covers 13 residues.

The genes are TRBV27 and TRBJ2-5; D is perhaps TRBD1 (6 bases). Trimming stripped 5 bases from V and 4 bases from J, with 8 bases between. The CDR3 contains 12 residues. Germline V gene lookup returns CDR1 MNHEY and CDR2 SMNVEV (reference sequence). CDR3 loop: CASSTGLETQYF. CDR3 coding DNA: TGTGCCAGCAGTACAGGGCTAGAGACCCAGTACTTC.

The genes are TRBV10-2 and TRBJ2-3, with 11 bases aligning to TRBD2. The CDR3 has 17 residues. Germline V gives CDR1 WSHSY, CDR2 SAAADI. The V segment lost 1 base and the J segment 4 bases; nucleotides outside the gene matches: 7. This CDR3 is CASSELIAGGPADTQYF. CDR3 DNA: TGCGCCAGCAGTGAGTTGATAGCGGGGGGGCCCGCAGATACGCAGTATTTT.

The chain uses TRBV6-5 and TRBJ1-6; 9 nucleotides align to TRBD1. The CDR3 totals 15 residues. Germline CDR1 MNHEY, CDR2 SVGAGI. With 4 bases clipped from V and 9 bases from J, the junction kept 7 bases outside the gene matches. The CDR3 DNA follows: TGTGCCAGCAGTTCCTCTGGGACAGGGAGTTCACCCCTCCACTTT. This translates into CASSSSGTGSSPLHF.

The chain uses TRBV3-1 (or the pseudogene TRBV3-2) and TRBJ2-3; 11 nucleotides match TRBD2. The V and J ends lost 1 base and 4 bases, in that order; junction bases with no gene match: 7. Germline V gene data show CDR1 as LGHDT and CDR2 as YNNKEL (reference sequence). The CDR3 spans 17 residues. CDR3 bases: TGTGCCAGCAGCCAAGCCGGGACTAGCGGAGGGGCAGATACGCAGTATTTT. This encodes CASSQAGTSGGADTQYF.

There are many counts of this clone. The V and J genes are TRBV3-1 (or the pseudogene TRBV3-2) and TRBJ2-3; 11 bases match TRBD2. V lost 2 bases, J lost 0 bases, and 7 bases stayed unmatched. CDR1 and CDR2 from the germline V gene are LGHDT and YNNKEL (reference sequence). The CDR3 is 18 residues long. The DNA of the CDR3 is TGTGCCAGCAGCCAACTAGCGGGGGGCATATTGAGCACAGATACGCAGTATTTT. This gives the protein CASSQLAGGILSTDTQYF.

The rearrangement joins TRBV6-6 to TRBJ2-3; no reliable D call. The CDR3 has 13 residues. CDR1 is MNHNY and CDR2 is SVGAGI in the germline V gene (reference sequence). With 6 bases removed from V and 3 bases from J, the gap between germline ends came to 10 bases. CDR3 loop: CASRLDSTDTQYF. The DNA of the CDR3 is TGTGCCAGCAGACTTGACTCGACAGATACGCAGTATTTT.

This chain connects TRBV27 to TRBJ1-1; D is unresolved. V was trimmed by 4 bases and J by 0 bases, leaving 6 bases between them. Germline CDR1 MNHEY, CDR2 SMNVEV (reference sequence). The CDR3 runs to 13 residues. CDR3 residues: CASSSEMNTEAFF. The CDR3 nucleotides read TGTGCCAGCAGTTCGGAGATGAACACTGAAGCTTTCTTT.